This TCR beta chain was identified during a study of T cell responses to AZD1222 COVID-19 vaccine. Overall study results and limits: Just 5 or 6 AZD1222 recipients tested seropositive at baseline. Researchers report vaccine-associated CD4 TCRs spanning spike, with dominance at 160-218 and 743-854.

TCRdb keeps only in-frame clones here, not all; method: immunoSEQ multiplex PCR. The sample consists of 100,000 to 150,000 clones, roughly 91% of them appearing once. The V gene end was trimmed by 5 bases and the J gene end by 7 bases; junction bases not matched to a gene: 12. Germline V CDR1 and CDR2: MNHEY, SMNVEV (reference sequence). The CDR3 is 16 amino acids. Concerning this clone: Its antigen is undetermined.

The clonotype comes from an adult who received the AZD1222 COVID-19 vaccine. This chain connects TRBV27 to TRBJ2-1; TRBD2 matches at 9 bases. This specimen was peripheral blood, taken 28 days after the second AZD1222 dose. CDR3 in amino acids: CASSRLAVSRRNEQFF. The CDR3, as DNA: TGTGCCAGCAGTCGACTAGCGGTGAGTAGGCGGAATGAGCAGTTCTTC.